The 24 T cell receptor beta chains presented below share a single source sample, sequenced in a study of shared clonotypes between healthy human individuals (dated by TCRdb to 2020 to 2022). The protocol used for the library was the immunoSEQ multiplex PCR assay. TCRdb carries this immuneACCESS record with in-frame sequences only. Its versions omit some clonotypes, under half of them owing to an unresolved V gene in the studies checked, with the rest unexplained. The sample yields roughly 500,000 clones; 90% to 96% were counted once. The top ten clones comprise around 0.066% of the sample. The sample taken for sequencing was naive CD4+ T cells sorted from blood. Taken with the paper, the label for cell subset or site translates to: CD45RA+ positively selected. These receptors all come from a woman aged 30 to 39 in good health.

This clone was detected once. The chain is built from TRBV18 and TRBJ1-5; TRBD1 agrees at 8 bases. This CDR3 contains 16 residues. Germline trimming cut 3 bases from V and 6 bases from J; bases unmatched to any gene: 10. CDR1 KGHSH and CDR2 LQKENI come from the germline V gene. CDR3 in DNA: TGTGCCAGCTCACCGGACAGGGAAGGATTAGGTCAGCCCCAGCATTTT. Encoded protein: CASSPDREGLGQPQHF.

This clone was seen a single time. V is TRBV7-9 and J is TRBJ2-2; TRBD2 matches 7 bases. Germline V gene lookup returns CDR1 SEHNR and CDR2 FQNEAQ (reference sequence). This CDR3 has 16 residues. V shed 5 bases, J shed 4 bases, and the junction held 10 bases outside the gene matches. The CDR3 nucleotides are TGTGCCAGCAGCCCTATTGCGGCGGGGGTCACCGGGGAGCTGTTTTTT. It specifies CASSPIAAGVTGELFF.

This sequence joins TRBV2 and TRBJ2-2; D might be TRBD2 (6 bases). The ends were cut back, 7 bases at V and 8 bases at J, with 11 bases in the middle. The germline gives CDR1 SNHLY, CDR2 FYNNEI. The CDR3 runs to 12 residues. Written as DNA, the CDR3 is TGTGCCAGCAACCGGGAGTATGGGGAGCTGTTTTTT. It yields the protein CASNREYGELFF. Combining the CDR3 with reference TRBV2 and TRBJ2-2 gives the whole variable domain EPEVTQTPSHQVTQMGQEVILRCVPISNHLYFYWYRQILGQKVEFLVSFYNNEISEKSEIFDDQFSVERPDGSNFTLKIRSTKLEDSAMYFCASNREYGELFFGEGSRLTVL.

The rearrangement uses TRBV2 and TRBJ1-3, with 7 positions matching TRBD1. The junction had 3 bases not matched to a gene; V was cut back by 7 bases and J by 0 bases. Germline-derived CDR1 and CDR2 are SNHLY and FYNNEI. This CDR3 has 14 amino acids. This chain's CDR3 is CASKGQISGNTIYF. The CDR3 coding sequence is TGTGCCAGCAAGGGACAGATCTCTGGAAACACCATATATTTT. The full variable domain, with the rest looked up from reference TRBV2 and TRBJ1-3, is EPEVTQTPSHQVTQMGQEVILRCVPISNHLYFYWYRQILGQKVEFLVSFYNNEISEKSEIFDDQFSVERPDGSNFTLKIRSTKLEDSAMYFCASKGQISGNTIYFGEGSWLTVV.

V and J are TRBV7-2 and TRBJ2-2; the match to TRBD2 covers 10 bases. CDR1 SGHTA and CDR2 FQGNSA come from the germline V gene. This CDR3 region has 17 residues. Unmatched junction bases numbered 6, after V lost 4 bases and J lost 1 base. In DNA, the CDR3 is TGTGCCAGCAGCTCACTAGCGGGAAGAATGAACACCGGGGAGCTGTTTTTT. Its translation: CASSSLAGRMNTGELFF.

The chain links TRBV28 to TRBJ2-1; TRBD2 agrees at 14 bases. The CDR3 is 16 amino acids. V was clipped by 1 base and J by 9 bases; unmatched bases: 5. In germline, CDR1 is MDHEN, CDR2 SYDVKM. The DNA of the CDR3 is TGTGCCAGCAGTTTATCAAGACTAGCGGGAGGGTTTGAGCAGTTCTTC. Protein product: CASSLSRLAGGFEQFF.

The CDR3 here is CASSFTVSYEQYF. The CDR3 DNA reads as TGTGCCAGCAGTTTCACAGTATCCTACGAGCAGTACTTC. The chain employs TRBV27 and TRBJ2-5; D ambiguous. The end of the DNA is better explained by TRBJ2-7, so the J call may be wrong. This CDR3 spans 13 amino acids. The germline CDR1 and CDR2 sequences are MNHEY and SMNVEV (reference sequence).

This clone was found once. The V call is TRBV20-1, the J call TRBJ2-7; D is unresolved. The length of the CDR3 is 11 residues. Germline V gene data show CDR1 as DFQATT and CDR2 as SNEGSKA (reference sequence). V was cut by 3 bases and J by 3 bases, with 6 bases left in between. The CDR3: CSASLNYEQYF. CDR3 coding DNA: TGCAGTGCTAGTCTCAACTACGAGCAGTACTTC.

This sequence joins TRBV28 and TRBJ2-7, with a tentative D call TRBD2 (6 bases). The germline CDR1 and CDR2 sequences are MDHEN and SYDVKM. V was trimmed by 4 bases and J by 3 bases, leaving 19 bases between them. There are 16 residues in the CDR3. CDR3 in DNA: TGTGCCAGCAGTTGGGCGCCCGGGACTCCAAACTACGAGCAGTACTTC. Residues: CASSWAPGTPNYEQYF.

The chain has TRBV4-1 and TRBJ2-2; TRBD2 matches at 7 bases. The CDR3 is made up of 15 amino acids. CDR1 is MGHRA and CDR2 is YSYEKL in the germline V gene. V was pared by 5 bases and J by 3 bases, with 6 bases of the junction left unmatched. CDR3 nucleotide sequence: TGCGCCAGCAGCAGGTCAAGCGGGGACACCGGGGAGCTGTTTTTT. It specifies CASSRSSGDTGELFF.

This chain links TRBV7-9 with TRBJ2-7, with 8 bases matching TRBD2. The CDR3 runs 15 residues. J gave up 2 bases and V 5 bases, and 8 bases lay outside the gene matches. From germline, CDR1 is SEHNR and CDR2 FQNEAQ (reference sequence). The CDR3 DNA reads as TGTGCCAGCAGCAAGGGGACTAGTGGAGCCTACGAGCAGTACTTC. Its protein is CASSKGTSGAYEQYF.

The chain uses TRBV27 and TRBJ2-3; TRBD2 aligns across 8 bases. Germline lookup yields CDR1 MNHEY and CDR2 SMNVEV (reference sequence). With 6 bases clipped from V and 0 bases from J, the junction kept 8 bases outside the gene matches. The CDR3 is 16 residues long. The CDR3 region is CASSRPGTRSTDTQYF. CDR3 DNA: TGTGCCAGCAGCCGACCCGGGACTAGGAGCACAGATACGCAGTATTTT.

The V call is TRBV9, the J call TRBJ1-1, with D perhaps TRBD1 (5 bases). The V gene's germline CDR1 is SGDLS and CDR2 YYNGEE. This CDR3 contains 18 residues. V lost 0 bases, J lost 0 bases, and 18 bases lay in between. The CDR3 protein is CASSVVRDVYSMNTEAFF. CDR3 bases: TGTGCCAGCAGCGTAGTACGGGACGTGTATTCCATGAACACTGAAGCTTTCTTT.

The rearrangement uses TRBV5-1 and TRBJ2-7, with D maybe TRBD1 (6 bases). CDR3 size: 16 residues. V was clipped by 4 bases and J by 0 bases, with 17 bases between them. Looked up from germline, CDR1 is SGHRS and CDR2 is YFSETQ. CDR3 in DNA: TGCGCCAGCAGCCGTATCCCAGGGGTGGGCTCCTACGAGCAGTACTTC. This gives the protein CASSRIPGVGSYEQYF.

The chain links TRBV6-6 to TRBJ2-7; no clear D gene. The V end was cut by 2 bases, the J end by 7 bases, with 12 bases between. Germline loops: CDR1 MNHNY, CDR2 SVGAGI (reference sequence). CDR3 size: 13 residues. CDR3 protein: CASSYGPLGEQYF. In DNA, the CDR3 is TGTGCCAGCAGTTACGGACCTCTGGGGGAGCAGTACTTC.

The chain combines TRBV11-2 with TRBJ2-7; maybe TRBD1 (5 bases). The CDR3 has 15 residues. The germline V gene encodes CDR1 SGHAT and CDR2 FQNNGV. V lost 1 base and J lost 2, with 12 bases in between. As DNA, the CDR3 is TGTGCCAGCAGCTTAGGACAGCGTCAAACCTACGAGCAGTACTTC. It encodes CASSLGQRQTYEQYF.

The chain is built from TRBV7-9 and TRBJ2-1; 7 nucleotides align to TRBD1. Germline V CDR1 and CDR2: SEHNR, FQNEAQ (reference sequence). The trim removed 5 bases at V and 0 bases at J, leaving 10 bases unmatched. The length of the CDR3 is 17 residues. CDR3 nucleotide sequence: TGTGCCAGCAGCACGATTGACAGGGACAGCTCCTACAATGAGCAGTTCTTC. Amino acids: CASSTIDRDSSYNEQFF.

This chain joins TRBV6-1 and TRBJ1-1, with no clear D. This CDR3 is built from 14 residues. Per the germline V gene, CDR1 is MNHNS and CDR2 is SASEGT. Trimming took 6 bases from V and 1 from J, leaving 12 bases between them. The CDR3 region is CASSPVGWNTEAFF. CDR3 DNA: TGTGCCAGCAGCCCTGTAGGTTGGAACACTGAAGCTTTCTTT.

The J gene is TRBJ2-5, the V gene TRBV18, with D unclear. Germline V gene data show CDR1 as KGHSH and CDR2 as LQKENI. This CDR3 comprises 12 residues. Trimming shortened V by 6 bases and J by 5 bases, and 10 bases separated the two germline ends. This chain's CDR3 is CASSRAGETQYF. The CDR3 coding sequence is TGTGCCAGCTCCCGGGCCGGGGAGACCCAGTACTTC. The complete variable domain, with remaining parts taken from reference TRBV18 and TRBJ2-5, reads NAGVMQNPRHLVRRRGQEARLRCSPMKGHSHVYWYRQLPEEGLKFMVYLQKENIIDESGMPKERFSAEFPKEGPSILRIQQVVRGDSAAYFCASSRAGETQYFGPGTRLLVL.

V gene TRBV5-4 combines with J gene TRBJ2-7; D ambiguous. CDR3 length: 15 amino acids. The germline V gene encodes CDR1 SGHNT and CDR2 YYREEE (reference sequence). V lost 4 bases and J lost 2, with 16 bases in between. CDR3 DNA: TGTGCCAGCAGCGGAGTAGGTAACCCTCCCTACGAGCAGTACTTC. Encoded protein: CASSGVGNPPYEQYF.

The chain employs TRBV10-3 and TRBJ2-3, with 9 bases that match TRBD2. J lost 4 bases, V lost 2 bases, and 1 base had no gene match. The CDR3 sequence is 14 residues long. Germline V gives CDR1 ENHRY, CDR2 SYGVKD. The CDR3 DNA reads TGTGCCATCAGTGAGGCGGGAGGGCCAGATACGCAGTATTTT. It yields the protein CAISEAGGPDTQYF.

The rearrangement links TRBV2 to TRBJ2-2, with 7 bases aligning to TRBD1. The CDR3 is 15 residues long. V dropped 5 bases and J dropped 6; count of bases not matched to a gene: 9. Germline V gene lookup returns CDR1 SNHLY and CDR2 FYNNEI. CDR3 DNA sequence: TGTGCCAGCAGTCGACAGGGCTTCGATTCCGGGGAGCTGTTTTTT. Protein sequence: CASSRQGFDSGELFF. Based on the CDR3 plus reference TRBV2 and TRBJ2-2, the full variable domain is EPEVTQTPSHQVTQMGQEVILRCVPISNHLYFYWYRQILGQKVEFLVSFYNNEISEKSEIFDDQFSVERPDGSNFTLKIRSTKLEDSAMYFCASSRQGFDSGELFFGEGSRLTVL.

This clone was detected only once. The chain is built from TRBV7-7 and TRBJ2-1; TRBD1 or TRBD2 may be the D gene (7 bases each). Trimming pared 0 bases from V and 4 bases from J, leaving 13 bases between. Germline loops: CDR1 SSHAT, CDR2 FNYEAQ (reference sequence). The CDR3 is 16 residues long. CDR3 DNA: TGTGCCAGCAGCTTAGCGGGGGGGACAGATTACAATGAGCAGTTCTTC. Protein sequence: CASSLAGGTDYNEQFF.

The gene calls are TRBV7-2 and TRBJ2-5; D gene unclear. The J call may not be correct, given that the DNA end is closer to TRBJ2-7. Germline CDR1 and CDR2: SGHTA and FQGNSA. CDR3 size: 12 residues. The DNA for the CDR3 is TGTGCCAGCAGCTTAGGTCCGGGCGAGCAGTACTTC. Translated: CASSLGPGEQYF.